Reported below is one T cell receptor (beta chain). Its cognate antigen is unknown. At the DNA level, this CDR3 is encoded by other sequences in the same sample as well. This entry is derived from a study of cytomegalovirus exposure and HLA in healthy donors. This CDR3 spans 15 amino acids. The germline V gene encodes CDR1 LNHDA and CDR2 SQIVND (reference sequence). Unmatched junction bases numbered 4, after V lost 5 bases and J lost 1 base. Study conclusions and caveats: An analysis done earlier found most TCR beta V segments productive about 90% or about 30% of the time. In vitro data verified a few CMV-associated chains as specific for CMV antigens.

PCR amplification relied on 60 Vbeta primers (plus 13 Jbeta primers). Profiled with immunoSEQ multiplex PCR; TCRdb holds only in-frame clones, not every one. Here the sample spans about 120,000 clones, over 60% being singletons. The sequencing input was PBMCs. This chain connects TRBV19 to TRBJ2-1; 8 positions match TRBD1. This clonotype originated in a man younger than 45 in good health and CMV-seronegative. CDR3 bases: TGTGCCAGTAGTCCCGACAGGGGTTCCTACAATGAGCAGTTCTTC. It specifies CASSPDRGSYNEQFF.